Listed below are T cell receptor beta chains from one sample, sequenced in a study of T cells in localized non-small cell lung cancer. Clones were read by immunoSEQ multiplex PCR, and TCRdb kept only the in-frame ones, dropping some. The sample has approximately 3,100 clones; around a third are singletons. Sequences were derived from normal lung tissue next to the tumor, sampled before any cancer treatment. These receptors were collected from a male donor older than 55 with stage I squamous cell lung carcinoma. CDR3s include the opening cysteine and the closing phenylalanine or tryptophan. The D gene is left open where the match is weak. The size entry is marked missing in some rows and otherwise reads once, few, many or a size class.

size: medium-sized; V: TRBV6-8; D: TRBD1; J: TRBJ1-1; CDR3: CASIETGGSTEAFF; DNA: TGTGCCAGCATTGAAACAGGGGGCTCGACTGAAGCTTTCTTT
size: few; V: TRBV10-2; D: .; J: TRBJ2-1; CDR3: CASSDPTPRAQFF; DNA: TGCGCCAGCAGTGACCCGACACCCCGAGCGCAGTTCTTC
size: medium-sized; V: TRBV11-3; D: .; J: TRBJ2-5; CDR3: CASSFSGSQETQYF; DNA: TGTGCCAGCAGCTTTTCAGGGTCCCAAGAGACCCAGTACTTC
size: few; V: TRBV27; D: TRBD1; J: TRBJ2-7; CDR3: CASSLYGQGASEQYF; DNA: TGTGCCAGCAGTTTATACGGACAGGGAGCGAGCGAGCAGTACTTC
size: few; V: TRBV1; D: .; J: TRBJ2-5; CDR3: CTSSQSSGGRETQYF; DNA: TGCACCAGCAGCCAATCTAGCGGGGGCCGTGAGACCCAGTACTTC
size: .; V: TRBV5-1; D: TRBD2; J: TRBJ2-7; CDR3: CASSLQGTSGAIYEQYF; DNA: TGCGCCAGCAGCTTACAGGGGACTAGCGGAGCCATCTACGAGCAGTACTTC
size: medium-sized; V: TRBV29-1; D: .; J: TRBJ2-3; CDR3: CSAGADHTDTQYF; DNA: TGCAGCGCTGGTGCGGACCACACAGATACGCAGTATTTT
size: few; V: TRBV11-3; D: .; J: TRBJ2-5; CDR3: CASSSAGHQETQYF; DNA: TGTGCCAGCAGCTCGGCCGGGCACCAAGAGACCCAGTACTTC
size: .; V: TRBV6-7; D: TRBD2; J: TRBJ2-1; CDR3: CATSTSGGYNEQFF; DNA: TGTGCCACCTCAACTAGCGGGGGGTACAATGAGCAGTTCTTC
size: large; V: TRBV28; D: .; J: TRBJ2-3; CDR3: CASSFLSGTDTQYF; DNA: TGTGCCAGCAGTTTTCTAAGCGGCACAGATACGCAGTATTTT